This T cell receptor (beta chain) was found in a study of blood T cell repertoires in COVID-19. The CDR3 is 12 residues long. Germline V gene sequence: CDR1 SGHNT, CDR2 YYREEE (reference sequence). Between the trimmed V and J ends, which lost 8 bases and 3 bases, there was a span of 8 bases. Authors' analysis steps: For nucleated cells, counts were estimated from reference gene primer amplification. Sequencing used immunoSEQ multiplex PCR; TCRdb keeps in-frame clones, though not all of them. The D gene and trimming were derived from the DNA, and the V and J assignments and clone size from that table. The data show some 110,000 clones, around 74% seen once.

Material for sequencing was peripheral blood. The origin of this receptor is a woman between 70 and 85 years old with acute or convalescent COVID-19. The chain carries TRBV5-4 and TRBJ2-2, with D unclear. The CDR3: CASSHYTGELFF. Here the CDR3 DNA reads TGTGCCAGTAGCCACTACACCGGGGAGCTGTTTTTT.